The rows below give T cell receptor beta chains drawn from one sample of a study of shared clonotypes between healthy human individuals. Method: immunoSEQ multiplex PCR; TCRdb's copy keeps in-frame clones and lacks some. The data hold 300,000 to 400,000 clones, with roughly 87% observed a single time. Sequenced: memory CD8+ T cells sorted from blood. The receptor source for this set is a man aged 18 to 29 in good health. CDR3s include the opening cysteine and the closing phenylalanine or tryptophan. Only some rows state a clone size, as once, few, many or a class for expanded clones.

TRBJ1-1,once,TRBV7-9,CASSLERWGDTEAFF
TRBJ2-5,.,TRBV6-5,CASSYSNGGLLGTQYF
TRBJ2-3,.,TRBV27,CASSRVGSGKDTQYF
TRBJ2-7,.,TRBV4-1,CASSQTIDSYEQYF
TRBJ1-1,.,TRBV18,CASSQQGDSTEAFF
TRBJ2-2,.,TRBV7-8,CASSGTEVTGELFF
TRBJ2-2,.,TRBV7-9,CASTSPTSGSNTGELFF
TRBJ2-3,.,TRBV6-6,CASSASVLTDTQYF
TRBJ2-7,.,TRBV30,CAWSNTGLEEQYF
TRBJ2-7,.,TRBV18,CASSPAELAYYEQYF
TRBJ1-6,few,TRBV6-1,CASREGDSANSPLHF
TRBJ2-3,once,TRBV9,CASSELYFAPTDTQYF
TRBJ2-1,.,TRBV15,CATIQDVSSYNEQFF
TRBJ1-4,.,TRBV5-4,CASSEDRGEKLFF
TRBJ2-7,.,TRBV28,CASSPRDGSYEQYF
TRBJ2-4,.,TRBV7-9,CASSLGGLAHNKNIQYF